Listed here are 25 T cell receptor beta chains from one sample, sequenced in a study of technical replicates of blood from a handful of donors. TCRdb's copy holds only in-frame clones and misses some; the assay was immunoSEQ multiplex PCR. The repertoire holds approximately 52,000 clones, with approximately 86% as singletons. Sample: PBMCs. These receptors all come from a human donor in good health. Some clones in this sample may be carry-over from other donors' samples.

This clone was seen just once. V gene TRBV6-1 combines with J gene TRBJ1-2; D remains ambiguous. The CDR3 length is 12 residues. V lost 7 bases, J lost 8 bases, and 14 bases lay in between. Germline V gene data show CDR1 as MNHNS and CDR2 as SASEGT. The CDR3 DNA follows: TGTGCCAGCAATTATGGAGCCCTAGGCTACACCTTC. Translation: CASNYGALGYTF.

V is TRBV5-1 and J is TRBJ2-5; D might be TRBD1 (6 bases). V was pared by 0 bases and J by 5 bases, with 17 bases between. Germline CDR1 is SGHRS and CDR2 is YFSETQ. CDR3 length: 16 residues. CDR3 loop: CASSLAPGHLLETQYF. Here the CDR3 DNA reads TGCGCCAGCAGCTTGGCCCCGGGACACCTCCTGGAGACCCAGTACTTC. The complete variable domain, with remaining parts taken from reference TRBV5-1 and TRBJ2-5, reads KAGVTQTPRYLIKTRGQQVTLSCSPISGHRSVSWYQQTPGQGLQFLFEYFSETQRNKGNFPGRFSGRQFSNSRSEMNVSTLELGDSALYLCASSLAPGHLLETQYFGPGTRLLVL.

The rearrangement joins TRBV29-1 to TRBJ1-2; no clear D. V shed 0 bases and J shed 5 bases, with 7 bases lying between them. Germline lookup yields CDR1 SQVTM and CDR2 ANQGSEA. This CDR3 comprises 12 residues. Here the CDR3 DNA reads TGCAGCGTTGAAGAGTCCGGGTATGGCTACACCTTC. Amino acids: CSVEESGYGYTF.

V and J are TRBV7-2 and TRBJ2-5, with D unclear. Trimming took 4 bases from V and 0 from J, leaving 9 bases between them. CDR1 SGHTA and CDR2 FQGNSA come from the germline V gene. This CDR3 is 14 amino acids long. Here the CDR3 reads CASSSNTYQETQYF. The CDR3, as DNA: TGTGCCAGCAGCTCCAACACCTACCAAGAGACCCAGTACTTC.

The V call is TRBV21-1, the J call TRBJ1-1; the table calls TRBD1, which could not be checked here. TRBV21-1 constitutes a pseudogene. CDR3 length: 11 amino acids. The CDR3 protein is CAQARLDEAFF. CDR3 nucleotides: TGTGCCCAGGCCCGGCTGGATGAAGCTTTCTTT.

The gene calls are TRBV7-7 and TRBJ2-2, with 7 bases aligning to TRBD1. From germline, CDR1 is SSHAT and CDR2 FNYEAQ (reference sequence). V lost 2 bases to trimming and J lost 5 bases; unmatched junction nucleotides: 8. The CDR3 is made up of 16 amino acids. CDR3 nucleotide sequence: TGTGCCAGCAGCTTAAACACAGGGGCAAGGACCGGGGAGCTGTTTTTT. Translation gives CASSLNTGARTGELFF.

CDR3 region: CASSPGATDTQYF. For the CDR3, the DNA is TGTGCCAGCTCACCGGGAGCCACAGATACGCAGTATTTT. J is TRBJ2-3 and V is TRBV6-4; maybe TRBD2 (6 bases). V shed 8 bases and J shed 2 bases, with 11 bases lying between them. Germline V lookup: CDR1 MRHNA, CDR2 SNTAGT. The CDR3 runs 13 residues.

The V gene is TRBV19, the J gene TRBJ1-1; D gene unclear. CDR1 is LNHDA and CDR2 is SQIVND in the germline V gene (reference sequence). V shed 2 bases and J shed 4 bases, with 11 bases lying between them. This CDR3 has 14 residues. The CDR3 sequence: CASSIRGRPTEAFF. As DNA, the CDR3 is TGTGCCAGTAGTATACGCGGCCGTCCCACTGAAGCTTTCTTT.

The rearrangement links TRBV7-9 to TRBJ1-2; a possible D gene is TRBD1 (5 bases). V shed 4 bases and J shed 0 bases, with 15 bases lying between them. The CDR3 is 16 residues long. Germline V gene data show CDR1 as SEHNR and CDR2 as FQNEAQ (reference sequence). CDR3 bases: TGTGCCAGCAGCTCCACGGTAGGGGCCTCTAACTATGGCTACACCTTC. This codes for CASSSTVGASNYGYTF.

V is TRBV30 and J is TRBJ2-1; 8 bases match TRBD1. V was clipped by 0 bases and J by 8 bases; unmatched bases: 6. The CDR3 length is 14 residues. CDR1 GTSNPN and CDR2 SVGIG come from the germline V gene (reference sequence). CDR3 sequence: CAWSVGQGADEQFF. The DNA for the CDR3 is TGTGCCTGGAGTGTAGGGCAGGGGGCCGATGAGCAGTTCTTC.

This clone was counted between two and nine times. V is TRBV19 and J is TRBJ1-6, with no clear D. The CDR3 has 14 amino acids. The V gene's germline CDR1 is LNHDA and CDR2 SQIVND (reference sequence). Trimming shortened V by 7 bases and J by 11 bases, and 18 bases separated the two germline ends. The CDR3 sequence: CASNLRPHAAPLHF. The CDR3 DNA reads TGTGCCAGTAATCTACGACCCCACGCGGCACCCCTCCACTTT.

The CDR3 sequence: CASSYFSGSTDTQYF. The CDR3 DNA follows: TGTGCCAGCAGTTACTTCTCGGGTAGCACAGATACGCAGTATTTT. The chain employs TRBV6-5 and TRBJ2-3; D is unresolved. This CDR3 is built from 15 residues. The V and J ends lost 1 base and 0 bases respectively, with 8 bases between them. The germline V gene has CDR1 MNHEY and CDR2 SVGAGI.

The rearrangement links TRBV4-3 to TRBJ1-2; no clear D. Germline CDR1 and CDR2: LGHNA and YSLEER. The CDR3 is made up of 17 amino acids. V lost 2 bases, J lost 0 bases, and 16 bases lay in between. CDR3 bases: TGCGCCAGCAGCCAATATATGAGAGGGCCTCCTAACTATGGCTACACCTTC. Translating it yields CASSQYMRGPPNYGYTF.

The V and J genes are TRBV4-1 and TRBJ1-1, with D possibly being TRBD1 (5 bases). V shed 3 bases and J shed 3 bases, with 14 bases lying between them. CDR3 length: 15 residues. Germline V gene sequence: CDR1 MGHRA, CDR2 YSYEKL. The CDR3 here is CASSQSPGQDTEAFF. CDR3 in DNA: TGCGCCAGCAGCCAGTCGCCAGGGCAGGACACTGAAGCTTTCTTT.

The chain carries TRBV7-9 and TRBJ2-7; D gene ambiguous. The V end was cut by 5 bases, the J end by 1 base, with 9 bases between. Germline CDR1 SEHNR, CDR2 FQNEAQ (reference sequence). CDR3 length: 13 residues. The CDR3 nucleotides read TGTGCCAGCAGCCCTGTAGCATCCTACGAGCAGTACTTC. It yields the protein CASSPVASYEQYF.

V and J are TRBV6-6 and TRBJ2-5, with a weak D call TRBD1 (6 bases). Germline V gene sequence: CDR1 MNHNY, CDR2 SVGAGI (reference sequence). V lost 6 bases and J lost 7, with 15 bases in between. This CDR3 has 13 amino acids. The CDR3 DNA reads as TGTGCCAGCAGAAAGGACAGCCCAGGGACCCAGTACTTC. The encoded protein is CASRKDSPGTQYF.

V gene TRBV5-6 combines with J gene TRBJ2-7; D is unresolved. Deletions cut 1 base from V and 6 bases from J, with 20 bases between. Germline V gives CDR1 SGHDT, CDR2 YYEEEE. This CDR3 has 16 residues. This CDR3 reads CASSLRSARRGREQYF. CDR3 bases: TGTGCCAGCAGCTTGCGATCAGCACGGAGAGGTCGCGAGCAGTACTTC.

The rearrangement links TRBV4-2 to TRBJ2-7; 10 bases agree with TRBD2. Germline CDR1 is LGHNA and CDR2 is YNFKEQ. The CDR3 totals 19 residues. V gave up 2 bases and J gave up 0 bases; unmatched junction bases: 13. CDR3 sequence: CASSQPPSGSTPISYEQYF. In nucleotides, the CDR3 is TGTGCCAGCAGCCAACCCCCTAGCGGGAGTACACCCATCTCCTACGAGCAGTACTTC.

The gene calls are TRBV25-1 and TRBJ2-7, with TRBD2 matching 13 bases. This CDR3 contains 13 residues. Germline trimming cut 8 bases from V and 7 bases from J; bases unmatched to any gene: 5. Germline V CDR1 and CDR2: MGHDK, SYGVNS. The CDR3 spells CASGLAGVGEQYF. Written as DNA, the CDR3 is TGTGCCAGCGGACTAGCGGGAGTTGGGGAGCAGTACTTC.

The DNA for the CDR3 is TGTGCCAGCAGCCACGGGCCGGGAGGGTCAGATACGCAGTATTTT. This translates into CASSHGPGGSDTQYF. The chain recombines TRBV6-5 with TRBJ2-3; the match to TRBD2 covers 8 bases. CDR3 length equals 15 residues. The germline CDR1 and CDR2 sequences are MNHEY and SVGAGI. After removal of 6 bases from V and 4 bases from J, the junction contained 9 bases not matched to a gene.

The J gene is TRBJ2-1, the V gene TRBV5-1; no clear D gene. The CDR3 is 14 amino acids. Looked up from germline, CDR1 is SGHRS and CDR2 is YFSETQ. V lost 2 bases to trimming and J lost 1 base, with 7 bases between them. Here the CDR3 DNA reads TGCGCCAGCAGCTTAGAGAATTCCTACAATGAGCAGTTCTTC. It encodes CASSLENSYNEQFF.

The J gene is TRBJ1-5, the V gene TRBV19; D is uncertain. CDR3 size: 15 residues. V dropped 4 bases and J dropped 0 bases, with 10 bases sitting between them. Per the germline V gene, CDR1 is LNHDA and CDR2 is SQIVND (reference sequence). The CDR3 coding sequence is TGTGCCAGTAGTACCTCTCACTATAGCAATCAGCCCCAGCATTTT. Protein sequence: CASSTSHYSNQPQHF.

The chain couples TRBV18 to TRBJ1-2, with 9 bases matching TRBD1. V trimming: 8 bases; J trimming: 5 bases; junction bases outside the gene matches: 9. Germline V CDR1 and CDR2: KGHSH, LQKENI. This CDR3 contains 14 residues. CDR3 region: CASLPGQGFYGYTF. The CDR3 DNA follows: TGTGCCAGCCTTCCGGGACAGGGATTTTATGGCTACACCTTC.

V and J are TRBV18 and TRBJ2-1; TRBD2 aligns across 12 bases. Germline V CDR1 and CDR2: KGHSH, LQKENI. There are 15 residues in the CDR3. V was pared by 7 bases and J by 7 bases, with 8 bases of the junction left unmatched. The DNA for the CDR3 is TGTGCCAGCTACCAGACTAGCGGGAGTGGGAATGAGCAGTTCTTC. Protein: CASYQTSGSGNEQFF.

The chain couples TRBV10-3 to TRBJ1-1; D gene unclear. Trimming stripped 4 bases from V and 0 bases from J, with 9 bases between. Germline V lookup: CDR1 ENHRY, CDR2 SYGVKD. This CDR3 contains 14 residues. This CDR3 reads CAISATAMNTEAFF. Here the CDR3 DNA reads TGTGCCATCAGTGCAACTGCCATGAACACTGAAGCTTTCTTT.